The source of this T cell receptor (beta chain) is a study of shared clonotypes between healthy human individuals. Study-level information: Per donor, CD8 memory used one plate, CD8 naive used two, CD4 memory used three and CD4 naive used three.

The assay used deep level. This table comes from immunoSEQ multiplex PCR, and its TCRdb copy is limited to in-frame clones, with some not included. This table has under 700,000 clones, 85% to 95% appearing once. CD45RO-negative, CCR7-positively selected cells formed the naive CD8 fraction, excluding terminally differentiated effector memory CD45RA+ cells. Per the germline V gene, CDR1 is SGDLS and CDR2 is YYNGEE. V was shortened by 0 bases and J by 1 base, with 11 bases between the two germline ends. The CDR3 totals 17 residues. Sequenced: naive CD8+ T cells sorted from blood. The chain carries TRBV9 and TRBJ2-6; D possibly matches TRBD1 or TRBD2 (5 bases each). This TCR was sampled from a woman aged 25 to 45 in good health. The CDR3 DNA sequence: TGTGCCAGCAGCGTAGGGGCGAGGGGATCTGGGGCCAACGTCCTGACTTTC. Translating it yields CASSVGARGSGANVLTF.